This T cell receptor (beta chain) was observed in a study of blood T cell repertoires in COVID-19. Looking at the study overall: COVID-19 samples from acute and convalescent phases originated in the United States, Italy and Spain. The analysed material was cDNA or gDNA that came from T cells, B-cell-depleted T cells, or PBMCs.

This table comes from immunoSEQ multiplex PCR, and its TCRdb copy is limited to in-frame clones, with some not included. This sample yields around 320,000 clones, of which about 85% are seen a single time; 2% to 3% belongs to the top ten. This CDR3 contains 13 residues. Trimming took 0 bases from V and 6 from J, leaving 9 bases between them. The germline V gene has CDR1 SGHRS and CDR2 YFSETQ. The chain recombines TRBV5-1 with TRBJ1-2, with D possibly TRBD1 on 6 matching bases. The sequenced sample was peripheral blood. This TCR was recovered from a man younger than 30 with active or convalescent COVID-19. The CDR3 here is CASSLAGVDGYTF. The CDR3 nucleotides read TGCGCCAGCAGCTTGGCAGGGGTGGATGGCTACACCTTC.